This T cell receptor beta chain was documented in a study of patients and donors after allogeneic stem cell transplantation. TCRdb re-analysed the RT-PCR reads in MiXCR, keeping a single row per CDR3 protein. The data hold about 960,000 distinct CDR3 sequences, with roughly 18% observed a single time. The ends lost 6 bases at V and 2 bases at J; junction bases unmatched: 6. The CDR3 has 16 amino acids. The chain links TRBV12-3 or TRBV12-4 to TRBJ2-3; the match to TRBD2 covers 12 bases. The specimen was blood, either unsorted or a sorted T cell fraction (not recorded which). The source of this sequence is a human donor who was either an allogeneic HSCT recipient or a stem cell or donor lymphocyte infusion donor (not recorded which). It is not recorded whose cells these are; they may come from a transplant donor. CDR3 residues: CASRRLAGANTDTQYF. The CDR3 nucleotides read TGTGCCAGCAGGCGACTAGCGGGGGCCAACACAGATACGCAGTATTTT.